A single sample is the source of the 30 T cell receptor beta chains below, sequenced in a study of blood T cell repertoires in COVID-19. Sequenced by immunoSEQ multiplex PCR; TCRdb stores in-frame clones only, minus some. The table records about 42,000 clones, roughly 77% of them present only once. The material sequenced was peripheral blood. These TCRs come from an elderly man with acute or convalescent COVID-19.

The genes are TRBV5-1 and TRBJ2-7; 7 bases are shared with TRBD2. The CDR3 spans 16 residues. Germline V CDR1 and CDR2: SGHRS, YFSETQ. V was pared by 4 bases and J by 5 bases, with 15 bases of the junction left unmatched. The CDR3, as DNA: TGCGCCAGCAGCCTGCCTAAGAGTAGCGGGCCCGACGAGCAGTACTTC. Translating gives CASSLPKSSGPDEQYF.

This chain uses TRBV7-2 with TRBJ2-3; weak D call: TRBD2 (6 bases). The germline gives CDR1 SGHTA, CDR2 FQGNSA. This CDR3 spans 12 amino acids. V was cut by 4 bases and J by 10 bases, with 12 bases left in between. The CDR3 DNA reads TGTGCCAGCAGCTCCCGACTAGGGGCGCAGTATTTT. It is translated as CASSSRLGAQYF. Supplemented by reference TRBV7-2 and TRBJ2-3, the full variable domain reads GAGVSQSPSNKVTEKGKDVELRCDPISGHTALYWYRQSLGQGLEFLIYFQGNSAPDKSGLPSDRFSAERTGGSVSTLTIQRTQQEDSAVYLCASSSRLGAQYFGPGTRLTVL.

There are a few counts of this clone. The chain employs TRBV24-1 and TRBJ1-2; TRBD1 is a possible D gene (5 bases). Trimming took 5 bases from V and 7 from J, leaving 10 bases between them. This CDR3 spans 12 amino acids. CDR1 is KGHDR and CDR2 is SFDVKD in the germline V gene. For the CDR3, the DNA is TGTGCCACCAGTGCCAGGGATAGTGGCTACACCTTC. Translating it yields CATSARDSGYTF.

The chain recombines TRBV11-2 with TRBJ2-7, with a tentative D call TRBD2 (5 bases). V lost 4 bases to trimming and J lost 2 bases, with 12 bases between them. The CDR3 spans 14 residues. Germline values: CDR1 SGHAT, CDR2 FQNNGV. The CDR3 loop reads CASSSLRGTYEQYF. The CDR3 nucleotides are TGTGCCAGCAGCTCGCTCAGAGGGACCTACGAGCAGTACTTC. The whole variable domain, remainder taken from reference TRBV11-2 and TRBJ2-7, is EAGVAQSPRYKIIEKRQSVAFWCNPISGHATLYWYQQILGQGPKLLIQFQNNGVVDDSQLPKDRFSAERLKGVDSTLKIQPAKLEDSAVYLCASSSLRGTYEQYFGPGTRLTVT.

The rearrangement joins TRBV3-1 (or the pseudogene TRBV3-2) to TRBJ2-7; perhaps TRBD2 as D (6 bases). The CDR3 covers 15 residues. CDR1 and CDR2 (germline): LGHDT, YNNKEL (reference sequence). Between the trimmed V and J ends, which lost 1 base and 3 bases, there was a span of 13 bases. DNA of the CDR3: TGTGCCAGCAGCCAAGTCGTTAGCGGATTCTACGAGCAGTACTTC. Its translation is CASSQVVSGFYEQYF.

This clone showed up just a few times. The chain combines TRBV2 with TRBJ1-2, with D possibly TRBD1 on 6 matching bases. The CDR3 consists of 15 residues. Per germline, CDR1 SNHLY and CDR2 FYNNEI. V lost 7 bases and J lost 2, with 17 bases in between. The CDR3, as DNA: TGTGCCAGCACCCGATTCAGGGGAGACAACTATGGCTACACCTTC. It is translated as CASTRFRGDNYGYTF.

The V call is TRBV19, the J call TRBJ2-3; 10 bases align to TRBD1. J was trimmed by 1 base and V by 6 bases; bases with no gene match: 13. The CDR3 has 18 residues. The germline gives CDR1 LNHDA, CDR2 SQIVND (reference sequence). The CDR3 loop reads CASSPTRRTGGGTDTQYF. CDR3 DNA sequence: TGTGCCAGTAGCCCTACCCGCCGGACAGGGGGAGGCACAGATACGCAGTATTTT. Using reference TRBV19 and TRBJ2-3 for the parts outside the CDR3, the full variable domain is DGGITQSPKYLFRKEGQNVTLSCEQNLNHDAMYWYRQDPGQGLRLIYYSQIVNDFQKGDIAEGYSVSREKKESFPLTVTSAQKNPTAFYLCASSPTRRTGGGTDTQYFGPGTRLTVL.

The chain joins TRBV6-5 to TRBJ1-2, with a weak D call TRBD1 (5 bases). The V end lost 4 bases, the J end lost 5 bases, and 14 bases lay between the germline ends. CDR1 is MNHEY and CDR2 is SVGAGI in the germline V gene. The CDR3 consists of 14 residues. The CDR3 protein is CASSSWTSSYGYTF. As DNA, the CDR3 is TGTGCCAGCAGTTCTTGGACATCGTCGTATGGCTACACCTTC.

This rearrangement joins TRBV5-1 to TRBJ2-3, with 11 positions matching TRBD2. Germline loops: CDR1 SGHRS, CDR2 YFSETQ. The CDR3 is 17 residues long. V lost 3 bases and J lost 4; bases outside the gene matches: 10. CDR3 amino acids: CASSWGTSGTAADTQYF. The CDR3 DNA reads as TGCGCCAGCAGCTGGGGGACTAGCGGCACGGCCGCAGATACGCAGTATTTT.

This chain joins TRBV28 and TRBJ1-1; D uncertain. Germline CDR1 reads MDHEN; CDR2 reads SYDVKM. The CDR3 consists of 14 residues. The ends were cut back, 4 bases at V and 6 bases at J, with 15 bases in the middle. The CDR3 spells CASSSGALTAEAFF. The CDR3 DNA is TGTGCCAGCAGTTCAGGTGCCCTCACCGCTGAAGCTTTCTTT. The full variable domain, completed using reference TRBV28 and TRBJ1-1, is DVKVTQSSRYLVKRTGEKVFLECVQDMDHENMFWYRQDPGLGLRLIYFSYDVKMKEKGDIPEGYSVSREKKERFSLILESASTNQTSMYLCASSSGALTAEAFFGQGTRLTVV.

J is TRBJ2-3 and V is TRBV10-3, with 8 bases that match TRBD2. CDR3 size: 15 residues. Germline CDR1 reads ENHRY; CDR2 reads SYGVKD. J gave up 3 bases and V 3 bases, and 5 bases lay outside the gene matches. CDR3 bases: TGTGCCATCAGTGACCGGGAGGGGGTGACAGATACGCAGTATTTT. Encoded protein: CAISDREGVTDTQYF.

The chain carries TRBV19 and TRBJ2-3; no clear D. The germline V and J ends were trimmed by 1 base and 10 bases, with 9 bases remaining between them. The CDR3 is 12 amino acids. Germline values: CDR1 LNHDA, CDR2 SQIVND (reference sequence). CDR3 in DNA: TGTGCCAGTAGTATAGGAGCCAGGCCGCAGTATTTT. Translated: CASSIGARPQYF.

The gene calls are TRBV6-5 and TRBJ2-5; D unresolved. The V gene lost 2 bases and the J gene lost 4 bases, with 11 bases spanning the gap. The CDR3 loop spans 14 amino acids. Germline V gene sequence: CDR1 MNHEY, CDR2 SVGAGI. The CDR3 region is CASSYERGRETQYF. The CDR3 DNA sequence: TGTGCCAGCAGTTACGAGCGCGGTCGAGAGACCCAGTACTTC.

This sequence joins TRBV5-1 and TRBJ2-7; perhaps TRBD1 as D (6 bases). Germline CDR1 reads SGHRS; CDR2 reads YFSETQ. Trimming stripped 4 bases from V and 3 bases from J, with 11 bases between. The CDR3 runs 13 residues. The CDR3 DNA is TGCGCCAGCAGCCACGGACAGCTCTACGAGCAGTACTTC. This codes for CASSHGQLYEQYF.

The chain links TRBV5-1 to TRBJ2-4; 7 bases fit TRBD2. Germline V gene sequence: CDR1 SGHRS, CDR2 YFSETQ. Germline trimming cut 0 bases from V and 7 bases from J; bases unmatched to any gene: 1. CDR3 length: 13 residues. The CDR3, as DNA: TGCGCCAGCAGCTTGGCCGGGGGGAACATTCAGTACTTC. The encoded protein is CASSLAGGNIQYF.

DNA of the CDR3: TGTGCCATCAGGGCAAGCGGTTCCTCCTACAATGAGCAGTTCTTC. Protein sequence: CAIRASGSSYNEQFF. V gene TRBV10-3 combines with J gene TRBJ2-1, with D possibly matching TRBD2 (5 bases). Germline CDR1 reads ENHRY; CDR2 reads SYGVKD. The germline V and J ends were trimmed by 6 bases and 0 bases, with 12 bases remaining between them. The length of the CDR3 is 15 residues.

The V and J genes are TRBV7-9 and TRBJ1-2; 10 nucleotides align to TRBD1. V lost 4 bases and J lost 2; bases outside the gene matches: 1. The CDR3 runs 14 residues. CDR1 SEHNR and CDR2 FQNEAQ come from the germline V gene (reference sequence). The CDR3 loop reads CASSSGQGNYGYTF. CDR3 nucleotide sequence: TGTGCCAGCAGCTCGGGACAGGGGAACTATGGCTACACCTTC.

The V call is TRBV7-6, the J call TRBJ2-5; TRBD2 matches at 7 bases. The CDR3 spans 14 residues. Unmatched junction bases numbered 4, after V lost 5 bases and J lost 1 base. Looked up from germline, CDR1 is SGHVS and CDR2 is FNYEAQ. The CDR3 loop reads CASSMGGGQETQYF. The CDR3 nucleotides are TGTGCCAGCAGCATGGGGGGGGGCCAAGAGACCCAGTACTTC.

This CDR3 reads CATSRDSVRQATNEKLFF. The CDR3 nucleotides are TGTGCCACCAGCAGAGATAGCGTAAGGCAGGCAACTAATGAAAAACTGTTTTTT. This chain uses TRBV15 with TRBJ1-4; the D is unclear. Trimming left V 0 bases short and J 0 bases short, with 14 bases between. The V gene's germline CDR1 is LNHNV and CDR2 YYDKDF (reference sequence). The CDR3 contains 18 residues.

The chain employs TRBV11-2 and TRBJ1-1, with TRBD1 identical over 9 bases. Looked up from germline, CDR1 is SGHAT and CDR2 is FQNNGV. The junction had 8 bases not matched to a gene; V was cut back by 4 bases and J by 8 bases. The CDR3 covers 14 residues. The CDR3 nucleotides are TGTGCCAGCAGCTCCCCCGGGACAGGGATGGAAGCTTTCTTT. This encodes CASSSPGTGMEAFF.

The chain couples TRBV9 to TRBJ2-7; D ambiguous. The CDR3 has 11 residues. V lost 0 bases to trimming and J lost 6 bases, with 4 bases between them. Germline CDR1 reads SGDLS; CDR2 reads YYNGEE. DNA for the CDR3: TGTGCCAGCAGCGTAGATAGCGAGCAGTACTTC. Encoded protein: CASSVDSEQYF.

The chain employs TRBV7-9 and TRBJ2-1; the D gene is possibly TRBD2 (6 bases). The germline CDR1 and CDR2 sequences are SEHNR and FQNEAQ (reference sequence). The V end was cut by 2 bases, the J end by 2 bases, with 13 bases between. CDR3 size: 16 residues. The CDR3 nucleotides are TGTGCCAGCAGCTTAACTTCAGCGGGCCCCTACAATGAGCAGTTCTTC. It codes for CASSLTSAGPYNEQFF.

J is TRBJ1-4 and V is TRBV7-8; TRBD1 is a possible D gene (6 bases). CDR1 and CDR2 (germline): SGHVS, FQNEAQ. V dropped 1 base and J dropped 5 bases, with 14 bases sitting between them. The CDR3 is made up of 16 amino acids. In DNA form, the CDR3 reads TGTGCCAGCAGCTTAGAGGGACAACTTTCCAATGAAAAACTGTTTTTT. Translating gives CASSLEGQLSNEKLFF.

V usage is TRBV7-2 and J usage is TRBJ2-7; 10 nucleotides match TRBD2. The CDR3 spans 15 residues. The germline CDR1 and CDR2 sequences are SGHTA and FQGNSA. J was trimmed by 6 bases and V by 4 bases; bases with no gene match: 9. The chain's CDR3 is CASSSDLAGGSEQYF. CDR3 sequence (DNA): TGTGCCAGCAGCTCGGATTTAGCGGGGGGTTCCGAGCAGTACTTC. The whole variable domain, filled in from reference TRBV7-2 and TRBJ2-7, reads GAGVSQSPSNKVTEKGKDVELRCDPISGHTALYWYRQSLGQGLEFLIYFQGNSAPDKSGLPSDRFSAERTGGSVSTLTIQRTQQEDSAVYLCASSSDLAGGSEQYFGPGTRLTVT.

A single count supports this clone. The V call is TRBV14, the J call TRBJ2-2, with 15 bases that match TRBD2. V dropped 2 bases and J dropped 7; count of bases not matched to a gene: 17. The CDR3 has 21 residues. Germline values: CDR1 SGHDN, CDR2 FVKESK. The DNA for the CDR3 is TGTGCCAGCAGCCAAAAATCTCCGGGACTAGCGGGAGGTTTAAGGGGCGGGGAGCTGTTTTTT. This sequence encodes CASSQKSPGLAGGLRGGELFF.

The chain combines TRBV21-1 with TRBJ2-2; the table's D call, TRBD2, was not checked against the DNA. TRBV21-1 is tagged as a pseudogene. The CDR3 spans 16 residues. The CDR3 region is CASSPRKADYTGELFF. In DNA, the CDR3 is TGTGCCAGCAGCCCCCGAAAAGCGGACTACACCGGGGAGCTGTTTTTT.

This clone was seen just once. The rearrangement joins TRBV5-4 to TRBJ1-1; D gene uncertain. Germline V lookup: CDR1 SGHNT, CDR2 YYREEE (reference sequence). V shed 7 bases and J shed 4 bases, with 14 bases lying between them. The CDR3 is made up of 13 amino acids. The CDR3 bases are TGTGCCAGCGGCGGGGTCTCCCCCACTGAAGCTTTCTTT. It codes for CASGGVSPTEAFF.

This clone was recorded only once. This chain connects TRBV18 to TRBJ2-3; 7 bases are a match to TRBD2. Losses at the gene ends were 6 bases for V and 4 bases for J; bases not matched to a gene: 4. Germline loops: CDR1 KGHSH, CDR2 LQKENI. The CDR3 runs 13 residues. The CDR3 is CASSTSLADTQYF. DNA for the CDR3: TGTGCCAGCTCGACTAGCCTCGCAGATACGCAGTATTTT.

The rearrangement uses TRBV4-2 and TRBJ1-1; D is undetermined. This CDR3 has 13 residues. Germline CDR1 and CDR2: LGHNA and YNFKEQ. Between the trimmed V and J ends, which lost 7 bases and 1 base, there was a span of 10 bases. CDR3 sequence: CASINPGNTEAFF. The CDR3 DNA follows: TGTGCCAGCATCAACCCGGGGAACACTGAAGCTTTCTTT.

This sequence joins TRBV2 and TRBJ1-3; D uncertain. CDR1 is SNHLY, CDR2 FYNNEI, per germline. Deletions cut 8 bases from V and 4 bases from J, with 12 bases between. The length of the CDR3 is 13 residues. CDR3 amino acids: CASERLAGNTIYF. CDR3 nucleotides: TGTGCCAGCGAGCGATTAGCCGGAAACACCATATATTTT.